This T cell receptor (beta chain) appears in the sequencing data of a study of cytotoxic CD8 clonotypes in ibrutinib-treated CLL. Looked up from germline, CDR1 is ENHRY and CDR2 is SYGVKD. V shed 0 bases and J shed 3 bases, with 9 bases lying between them. This CDR3 has 14 residues. The data were produced by immunoSEQ multiplex PCR, yet TCRdb's version contains in-frame clones alone and is incomplete. The sample includes about 63,000 clones, roughly 57% of them seen just once. The receptor comes from a human donor with chronic lymphocytic leukemia. The chain couples TRBV10-3 to TRBJ2-7; maybe TRBD1 (6 bases). Sequences were derived from PBMCs, sampled after 12 months of ibrutinib treatment. CDR3 nucleotides: TGTGCCATCAGTGAGTCAACAGGGATCTACGAGCAGTACGTC. Its translation: CAISESTGIYEQYV.